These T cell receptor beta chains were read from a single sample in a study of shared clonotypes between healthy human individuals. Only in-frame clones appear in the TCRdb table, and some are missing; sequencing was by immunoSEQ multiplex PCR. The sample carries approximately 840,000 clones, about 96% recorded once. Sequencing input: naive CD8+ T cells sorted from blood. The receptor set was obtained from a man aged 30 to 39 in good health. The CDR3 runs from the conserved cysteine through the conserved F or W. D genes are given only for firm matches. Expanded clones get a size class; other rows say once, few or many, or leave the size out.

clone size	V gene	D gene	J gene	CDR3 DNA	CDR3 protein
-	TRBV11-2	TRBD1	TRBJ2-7	TGTGCCAGCGGAGGGACAGGGCAATGGGAGCAGTACTTC	CASGGTGQWEQYF
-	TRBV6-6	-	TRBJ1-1	TGTGCCAGCAGCTCGACAGGTTCTAAGGGAGAGACTGAAGCTTTCTTT	CASSSTGSKGETEAFF
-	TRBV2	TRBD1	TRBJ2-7	TGTGCCAGCAGGATACAGGGGGCTTCCTACGAGCAGTACTTC	CASRIQGASYEQYF
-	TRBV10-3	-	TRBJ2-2	TGTGCCATCAGTGAGTGGTTTGCGGGATCAGCCCCGAACACCGGGGAGCTGTTTTTT	CAISEWFAGSAPNTGELFF
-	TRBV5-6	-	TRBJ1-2	TGTGCCAGCAGACGTATGAGTACGGGCTACACCTTC	CASRRMSTGYTF
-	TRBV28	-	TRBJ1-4	TGTGCCAGCAGTTCCTCGGCAGGTGAAAAACTGTTTTTT	CASSSSAGEKLFF
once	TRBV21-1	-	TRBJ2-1	TGTGCCAGCACTCTACTAGCGGGAGGACACAATGAGCAGTTCTTC	CASTLLAGGHNEQFF
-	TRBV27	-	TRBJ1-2	TGTGCCAGCACGGAGCTTTCTGGCTACACCTTC	CASTELSGYTF
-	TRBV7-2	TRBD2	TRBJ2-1	TGTGCCAGCAGCTTGGGGGGACTAGCGCCGGGAGACAATGAGCAGTTCTTC	CASSLGGLAPGDNEQFF
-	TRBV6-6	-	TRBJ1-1	TGTGCCAGCAGTTCCGACTTGGACCAGAACACTGAAGCTTTCTTT	CASSSDLDQNTEAFF
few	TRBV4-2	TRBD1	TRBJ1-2	TGTGCCAGCAGCCAACTGGACAGGGGTAACTATGGCTACACCTTC	CASSQLDRGNYGYTF
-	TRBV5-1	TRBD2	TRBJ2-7	TGCGCCAGCAGCTTGGCCCCGGGAGGCAACTACGAGCAGTACTTC	CASSLAPGGNYEQYF
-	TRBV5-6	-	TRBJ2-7	TGTGCCAGCAGCTTGTTAGCGGATTTCTACGAGCAGTACTTC	CASSLLADFYEQYF
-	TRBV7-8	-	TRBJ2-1	TGTGCCAGCAGCTTAGACGCTTTTGTCTCCTACAATGAGCAGTTCTTC	CASSLDAFVSYNEQFF
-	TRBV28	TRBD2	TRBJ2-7	TGTGCCAGCCTGGGACTAGCGGGAAACGAGCAGTACTTC	CASLGLAGNEQYF
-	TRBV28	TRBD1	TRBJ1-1	TGTGCCAGCAGTGAAGACAGGGGCAATACTGAAGCTTTCTTT	CASSEDRGNTEAFF
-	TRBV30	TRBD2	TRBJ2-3	TGTGCCTGGGGGGAGGGCGCTCCATCGCAGTATTTT	CAWGEGAPSQYF
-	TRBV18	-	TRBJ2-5	TGTGCCAGCTCACCAACCTCGGGGGACCGGGAGACCCAGTACTTC	CASSPTSGDRETQYF
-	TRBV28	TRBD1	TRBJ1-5	TGTGCCAGCAGAACAGGGGCTGAGCCCCAGCATTTT	CASRTGAEPQHF
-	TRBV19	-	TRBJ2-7	TGTGCCAGTAGTATCGGGCTAGGCTCCTACGAGCAGTACTTC	CASSIGLGSYEQYF
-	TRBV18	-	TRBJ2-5	TGTGCCAGCTCAAGACTGGGCCGAGGTCTGACGGAGACCCAGTACTTC	CASSRLGRGLTETQYF
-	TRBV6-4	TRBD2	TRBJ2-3	TGTGCCAGCAGTGAGACTAGCGACACAGATACGCAGTATTTT	CASSETSDTDTQYF
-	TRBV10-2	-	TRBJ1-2	TGCGCCAGCAGTGATTTCGAGTATGGCTACACCTTC	CASSDFEYGYTF
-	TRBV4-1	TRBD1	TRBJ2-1	TGCGCCAGCAGCCAAGTCTGGGGGACAGGGGCCTCCAATGAGCAGTTCTTC	CASSQVWGTGASNEQFF
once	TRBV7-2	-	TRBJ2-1	TGTGCCAGCAGCTTAGATTGGGGTGAGCAGTTCTTC	CASSLDWGEQFF
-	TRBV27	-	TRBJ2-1	TGTGCCAGCTCACAAGCCTACAATGAGCAGTTCTTC	CASSQAYNEQFF
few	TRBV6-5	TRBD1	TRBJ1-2	TGTGCCAGCAGTTACCGGGACAGGGCTGATGGCTACACCTTC	CASSYRDRADGYTF
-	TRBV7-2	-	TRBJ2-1	TGTGCCAGCAGCTTAGATTTGACGGCAGGCGGGTACAATGAGCAGTTCTTC	CASSLDLTAGGYNEQFF
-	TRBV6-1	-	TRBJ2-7	TGTGCCAGCAGTGAAAATCTCATTTTTAACGAGCAGTACTTC	CASSENLIFNEQYF
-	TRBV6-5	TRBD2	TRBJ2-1	TGTGCCAGCAGTTTTATCGGAGCGGGAGGATACAATGAGCAGTTCTTC	CASSFIGAGGYNEQFF
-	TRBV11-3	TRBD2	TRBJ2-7	TGTGCCAGCAGCTTACGGGAGGCTAGCGGGAGTGGAGAGCAGTACTTC	CASSLREASGSGEQYF
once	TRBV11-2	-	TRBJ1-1	TGTGCCAGCAGGGCAGGGGCGGGGAACACTGAAGCTTTCTTT	CASRAGAGNTEAFF
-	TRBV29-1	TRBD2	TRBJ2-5	TGCAGCGTTGAAGATTGGGACCTCGGGACTAACGGCCAAGAGACCCAGTACTTC	CSVEDWDLGTNGQETQYF
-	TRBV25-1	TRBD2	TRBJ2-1	TGTGCCAGCAGTGATAGGACTAGCGGGTATGGTGAGCAGTTCTTC	CASSDRTSGYGEQFF
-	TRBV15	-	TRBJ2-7	TGTGCCACCAGCAGGCAGGGGCCCTCCTACGAGCAGTACTTC	CATSRQGPSYEQYF
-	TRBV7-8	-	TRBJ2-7	TGTGCCAGCAGCTTTCAACCCGCAGTGGGGAGCTCCTACGAGCAGTACTTC	CASSFQPAVGSSYEQYF
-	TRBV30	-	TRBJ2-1	TGTGCCTGGAGCATAGACCGCAATGAGCAGTTCTTC	CAWSIDRNEQFF